This T cell receptor (beta chain) was recovered during a study of T cells in Graves' hyperthyroidism and ophthalmopathy. The trim removed 8 bases at V and 4 bases at J, leaving 5 bases unmatched. This CDR3 contains 12 residues. Germline CDR1 reads ENHRY; CDR2 reads SYGVKD. Regarding the study as a whole: In validation, the model predicted ophthalmopathy. These predictions came a median around 5.9 months before onset.

A word on this clonotype: Antigen unknown.

Thyroid ultrasound, orbital computed tomography, clinical symptoms, and serum thyroxine and TRAb underpinned diagnoses. TCR beta CDR3 regions were amplified from RNA transcripts. The primer set for the first-round RT-PCR of the TCR CDR3 was HTBI. Each CDR3 protein gets one entry after TCRdb re-called the multiplex PCR reads with MiXCR. The data hold roughly 500,000 distinct CDR3 sequences, with 35% to 55% observed a single time. This clonotype was sampled from an adult woman with Graves' disease, either hyperthyroidism or ophthalmopathy (not recorded which). The rearrangement uses TRBV10-3 and TRBJ2-7; 7 bases agree with TRBD2. Sequenced: peripheral blood or thyroid tissue (not recorded which). The CDR3: CAIAGGGYEQYF. In nucleotides, the CDR3 is TGTGCCATCGCTGGGGGGGGTTACGAGCAGTACTTC.